This entry lists 14 T cell receptor beta chains sequenced from one sample in a study of identical twins. TCRdb itself ran the 5' RACE reads through MiXCR, one entry per CDR3 protein. Of around 250,000 distinct CDR3 sequences in the sample, around 7% were seen once. The data also belong to a second study, concerning yellow fever vaccine responses in identical twins.

Sequenced material: memory (CD45RO+) T cells sorted from blood. These receptor sequences come from a woman aged 18-29 years in good health.

In DNA, the CDR3 is TGTGCCATCAGGGCGGGGGTCCAAGAGACCCAGTACTTC. Translation: CAIRAGVQETQYF. This rearrangement joins TRBV10-3 to TRBJ2-5, with 7 positions matching TRBD2. CDR3 length equals 13 residues. V lost 6 bases, J lost 1 base, and 2 bases stayed unmatched. CDR1 and CDR2 (germline): ENHRY, SYGVKD.

This clonotype was found many times. V and J are TRBV14 and TRBJ2-3; possibly TRBD2 for D (5 bases). The germline V gene encodes CDR1 SGHDN and CDR2 FVKESK. The CDR3 length is 13 residues. The V end was cut by 4 bases, the J end by 6 bases, with 11 bases between. DNA for the CDR3: TGTGCCAGCAGCCGAGGGTTGACGGATACGCAGTATTTT. Translated: CASSRGLTDTQYF.

The genes are TRBV5-6 and TRBJ2-1; TRBD2 aligns across 11 bases. There are 13 residues in the CDR3. Germline V gives CDR1 SGHDT, CDR2 YYEEEE. J gave up 12 bases and V 7 bases, and 9 bases lay outside the gene matches. CDR3 coding DNA: TGTGCCAGCCAGCCTAGCGGGGGGCACGGGCAGTTCTTC. Translated: CASQPSGGHGQFF.

V gene TRBV11-3 combines with J gene TRBJ1-1; D uncertain. Germline V CDR1 and CDR2: SGHNT, YENEEA. The V gene lost 5 bases and the J gene lost 5 bases, with 9 bases spanning the gap. This CDR3 is built from 12 residues. In nucleotides, the CDR3 is TGTGCCAGCAGCCAGAAATCAACTGAAGCTTTCTTT. Residues: CASSQKSTEAFF.

In its sample, this clonotype was seen many times. The chain is built from TRBV5-1 and TRBJ2-3; 9 bases fit TRBD2. CDR1 is SGHRS, CDR2 YFSETQ, per germline. The CDR3 has 14 residues. After removal of 5 bases from V and 4 bases from J, the junction contained 5 bases not matched to a gene. CDR3 region: CASSRSGSADTQYF. CDR3 DNA sequence: TGCGCCAGCAGTCGTAGCGGGAGTGCAGATACGCAGTATTTT.

This clonotype was seen at least ten times. This sequence joins TRBV5-1 and TRBJ2-4, with unresolved D. Trimming pared 0 bases from V and 9 bases from J, leaving 13 bases between. Germline CDR1 is SGHRS and CDR2 is YFSETQ. CDR3 length equals 14 residues. The CDR3 nucleotides read TGCGCCAGCAGCTTGGAGTATGGGTTTGGCATTCAGTACTTC. Residues: CASSLEYGFGIQYF.

The V gene is TRBV6-1, the J gene TRBJ1-5; TRBD1 aligns across 8 bases. CDR3 length: 15 amino acids. Per the germline V gene, CDR1 is MNHNS and CDR2 is SASEGT. Trimming removed 6 bases from V and 5 bases from J; junction bases left unmatched: 9. CDR3 sequence: CASSSTGVGYQPQHF. The CDR3 DNA reads as TGTGCCAGCAGCTCGACAGGGGTGGGGTATCAGCCCCAGCATTTT.

This clonotype was counted at least ten times. The gene calls are TRBV6-5 and TRBJ2-1, with 8 bases matching TRBD2. Germline lookup yields CDR1 MNHEY and CDR2 SVGAGI. The CDR3 contains 15 residues. The J segment lost 2 bases and the V segment lost 3 bases, leaving 3 bases of the junction unmatched. CDR3 loop: CASSYRRGAYNEQFF. Here the CDR3 DNA reads TGTGCCAGCAGTTATCGGCGGGGGGCCTACAATGAGCAGTTCTTC.

This clonotype was found many times. The genes are TRBV5-6 and TRBJ2-3; tentative D call: TRBD2 (6 bases). The CDR3 runs 14 residues. V lost 3 bases and J lost 0, with 8 bases in between. Germline V gives CDR1 SGHDT, CDR2 YYEEEE. CDR3 region: CASSSGTSTDTQYF. CDR3 nucleotides: TGTGCCAGCAGCTCCGGGACTAGCACAGATACGCAGTATTTT.

This clonotype was seen ten or more times. The genes are TRBV14 and TRBJ2-1; 9 positions agree with TRBD2. Germline V lookup: CDR1 SGHDN, CDR2 FVKESK. V gave up 0 bases and J gave up 6 bases; unmatched junction bases: 18. CDR3 length equals 20 residues. CDR3 sequence: CASSQELTSGFDPIFNEQFF. CDR3 sequence (DNA): TGTGCCAGCAGCCAAGAACTCACTAGCGGGTTTGACCCCATCTTCAATGAGCAGTTCTTC.

V usage is TRBV2 and J usage is TRBJ2-1; tentative D call: TRBD1 (6 bases). Germline CDR1 reads SNHLY; CDR2 reads FYNNEI. This CDR3 spans 12 amino acids. V lost 6 bases and J 8 bases, leaving 11 bases between the germline ends. CDR3: CASRVQGYEQFF. CDR3 DNA sequence: TGTGCCAGCAGAGTCCAGGGGTATGAGCAGTTCTTC.

This clonotype appeared many times. The chain is built from TRBV5-1 and TRBJ2-1; D is ambiguous. The germline V gene has CDR1 SGHRS and CDR2 YFSETQ. This CDR3 region has 15 residues. The V end lost 2 bases, the J end lost 0 bases, and 9 bases lay between the germline ends. The CDR3, as DNA: TGCGCCAGCAGCTTTTTAAGTGACTCCTACAATGAGCAGTTCTTC. Its protein is CASSFLSDSYNEQFF.

This clonotype has at least ten counts. The chain couples TRBV6-1 to TRBJ1-1; 7 bases line up with TRBD1. The CDR3 is made up of 14 amino acids. Germline loops: CDR1 MNHNS, CDR2 SASEGT. J lost 1 base, V lost 6 bases, and 5 bases had no gene match. Here the CDR3 DNA reads TGTGCCAGCAGCCCGGGACAGAGGAACACTGAAGCTTTCTTT. It codes for CASSPGQRNTEAFF.

This clonotype was detected a few times. The chain carries TRBV6-5 and TRBJ1-1, with D maybe TRBD1 (5 bases). This CDR3 region has 15 residues. Per germline, CDR1 MNHEY and CDR2 SVGAGI. V was trimmed by 0 bases and J by 1 base, leaving 9 bases between them. The CDR3 DNA follows: TGTGCCAGCAGTTACTCTCCCACAGGGAACACTGAAGCTTTCTTT. This encodes CASSYSPTGNTEAFF.